These 5 T cell receptor beta chains came from one sample sequenced in a study of blood T cell repertoires in COVID-19. Assay used: immunoSEQ multiplex PCR; TCRdb lists only in-frame clones, some missing. The top ten clones hold about 3.1% of a sample with some 250,000 clones, around 88% of them seen once. Sequencing input: peripheral blood. All receptors derive from a woman aged 30 to 39 who had recovered from COVID-19.

The rearrangement links TRBV29-1 to TRBJ2-1, with D perhaps matching TRBD1 (6 bases). V was clipped by 3 bases and J by 7 bases, with 16 bases between them. The CDR3 spans 14 residues. Germline CDR1 is SQVTM and CDR2 is ANQGSEA. CDR3 in amino acids: CSVDDRTGWNEQFF. As DNA, the CDR3 is TGCAGCGTTGATGACAGGACCGGGTGGAATGAGCAGTTCTTC.

CDR3 region: CASSLQGGEKLFF. For the CDR3, the DNA is TGTGCCAGCAGCTTGCAAGGGGGTGAAAAACTGTTTTTT. This chain joins TRBV5-6 and TRBJ1-4; a weak D match, TRBD1 (6 bases). The length of the CDR3 is 13 residues. In germline, CDR1 is SGHDT, CDR2 YYEEEE. Trimming left V 1 base short and J 7 bases short, with 8 bases between.

The chain carries TRBV18 and TRBJ1-1; D remains unclear. Germline V gene sequence: CDR1 KGHSH, CDR2 LQKENI. This CDR3 contains 14 residues. V was shortened by 2 bases and J by 2 bases, with 9 bases between the two germline ends. The CDR3 here is CASSPETGNTEAFF. The CDR3 bases are TGTGCCAGCTCACCAGAGACGGGAAACACTGAAGCTTTCTTT. The full variable domain, rest sourced from reference TRBV18 and TRBJ1-1, is NAGVMQNPRHLVRRRGQEARLRCSPMKGHSHVYWYRQLPEEGLKFMVYLQKENIIDESGMPKERFSAEFPKEGPSILRIQQVVRGDSAAYFCASSPETGNTEAFFGQGTRLTVV.

The genes are TRBV28 and TRBJ2-3; 7 positions agree with TRBD2. Germline V CDR1 and CDR2: MDHEN, SYDVKM. With 3 bases clipped from V and 2 bases from J, the junction kept 2 bases outside the gene matches. There are 14 residues in the CDR3. The CDR3 loop reads CASSLAGDTDTQYF. The DNA of the CDR3 is TGTGCCAGCAGTTTGGCGGGGGACACAGATACGCAGTATTTT.

This rearrangement joins TRBV28 to TRBJ2-5; 13 bases map to TRBD2. The CDR3 covers 16 residues. The junction had 11 bases not matched to a gene; V was cut back by 6 bases and J by 7 bases. CDR1 and CDR2 from the germline V gene are MDHEN and SYDVKM. For the CDR3, the DNA is TGTGCCAGCAGCGGGACTAGCGGGGATATAAGTCGGACCCAGTACTTC. As protein: CASSGTSGDISRTQYF.